These T cell receptor beta chains were read from a single sample in a study of OX40 agonist ivuxolimab in advanced cancers. Libraries were prepared by immunoSEQ multiplex PCR; TCRdb keeps only in-frame clonotypes and omits some of them. Of some 60,000 clones in the sample, 91% are singletons; the top ten hold more than 13%. The sequencing used CD4+ or CD8+ T cells sorted from blood, collected in a trial of the OX40 agonist ivuxolimab. The receptors originated from an adult with an advanced solid tumor such as melanoma, head and neck, liver or kidney cancer. Both conserved end residues are part of each CDR3. D genes are given only for firm matches. Not every row has a clone size; where given, it reads once, few, many or a size class.

J gene: TRBJ1-5; clone size: -; CDR3 length: 13; V gene: TRBV5-1; D gene: -; CDR3 DNA: TGCGCCAGCAGCACAACAAGTAATCAGCCCCAGCATTTT; CDR3 protein: CASSTTSNQPQHF
J gene: TRBJ2-1; clone size: -; CDR3 length: 14; V gene: TRBV28; D gene: TRBD2; CDR3 DNA: TGTGCCAGCACGACTAGCGGGACTTACAATGAGCAGTTCTTC; CDR3 protein: CASTTSGTYNEQFF
J gene: TRBJ1-5; clone size: -; CDR3 length: 15; V gene: TRBV4-1; D gene: -; CDR3 DNA: TGCGCCAGCAGCCAAGGGTGGGTCGAGAATCAGCCCCAGCATTTT; CDR3 protein: CASSQGWVENQPQHF
J gene: TRBJ1-1; clone size: -; CDR3 length: 13; V gene: TRBV6-1; D gene: -; CDR3 DNA: TGTGCCAGCAGTATGGAGAGGAACACTGAAGCTTTCTTT; CDR3 protein: CASSMERNTEAFF
J gene: TRBJ2-1; clone size: -; CDR3 length: 17; V gene: TRBV7-3; D gene: TRBD2; CDR3 DNA: TGTGCCAGCAGCCTGCGGACTAGCGGGAGCTCCTACAATGAGCAGTTCTTC; CDR3 protein: CASSLRTSGSSYNEQFF
J gene: TRBJ1-5; clone size: -; CDR3 length: 19; V gene: TRBV27; D gene: TRBD1; CDR3 DNA: TGTGCCAGCAGTTTTCCAACGGGACAGGACAGGTATAGCAATCAGCCCCAGCATTTT; CDR3 protein: CASSFPTGQDRYSNQPQHF
J gene: TRBJ1-3; clone size: once; CDR3 length: 15; V gene: TRBV7-3; D gene: -; CDR3 DNA: TGTGCCAGCAGCTTGGCCCGGGCAGGTGGAAACACCATATATTTT; CDR3 protein: CASSLARAGGNTIYF
J gene: TRBJ2-1; clone size: -; CDR3 length: 14; V gene: TRBV5-6; D gene: TRBD2; CDR3 DNA: TGTGCCAGCAGCGGGGGAGGGAGGGTCGATGAGCAGTTCTTC; CDR3 protein: CASSGGGRVDEQFF
J gene: TRBJ2-2; clone size: -; CDR3 length: 13; V gene: TRBV10-3; D gene: -; CDR3 DNA: TGTGCCATCAGAAGGGAGGCGAACGGGGAGCTGTTTTTT; CDR3 protein: CAIRREANGELFF
J gene: TRBJ2-1; clone size: -; CDR3 length: 15; V gene: TRBV7-2; D gene: -; CDR3 DNA: TGTGCCAGCAGCGCGGGACAGTTGGCCTACAATGAGCAGTTCTTC; CDR3 protein: CASSAGQLAYNEQFF
J gene: TRBJ2-7; clone size: -; CDR3 length: 13; V gene: TRBV18; D gene: -; CDR3 DNA: TGTGCCAGCTCAGCCCCTCCCACCTACGAGCAGTACTTC; CDR3 protein: CASSAPPTYEQYF
J gene: TRBJ1-5; clone size: -; CDR3 length: 11; V gene: TRBV19; D gene: -; CDR3 DNA: TGCCGGGTGGCGGGGGGTCAGCCCCAGCATTTT; CDR3 protein: CRVAGGQPQHF
J gene: TRBJ2-7; clone size: -; CDR3 length: 17; V gene: TRBV5-6; D gene: -; CDR3 DNA: TGTGCCAGCAGTCCGGTGTCAGGAATATCCCTGCGGTACGAGCAGTACTTC; CDR3 protein: CASSPVSGISLRYEQYF
J gene: TRBJ2-3; clone size: -; CDR3 length: 12; V gene: TRBV29-1; D gene: -; CDR3 DNA: TGCAGCGTTATCATGGCGGGGGATACGCAGTATTTT; CDR3 protein: CSVIMAGDTQYF
J gene: TRBJ2-2; clone size: -; CDR3 length: 14; V gene: TRBV9; D gene: TRBD1; CDR3 DNA: TGTGCCAGCACGGAGACAGGGGGCCCCGGGGAGCTGTTTTTT; CDR3 protein: CASTETGGPGELFF
J gene: TRBJ1-5; clone size: -; CDR3 length: 15; V gene: TRBV7-2; D gene: TRBD1; CDR3 DNA: TGTGCCAGCAGCTTTCGGGACAGTAGCAATCAGCCCCAGCATTTT; CDR3 protein: CASSFRDSSNQPQHF
J gene: TRBJ1-1; clone size: -; CDR3 length: 14; V gene: TRBV19; D gene: -; CDR3 DNA: TGTGCCAGTAGTATACCCGAGGGAGTGACTGAAGCTTTCTTT; CDR3 protein: CASSIPEGVTEAFF
J gene: TRBJ2-2; clone size: -; CDR3 length: 16; V gene: TRBV7-3; D gene: TRBD2; CDR3 DNA: TGTGCCAGCAGCCTACTAGCGGGAGCGAACACCGGGGAGCTGTTTTTT; CDR3 protein: CASSLLAGANTGELFF